Presented here are 22 T cell receptor beta chains from one specimen sequenced in a study of shared clonotypes between healthy human individuals. TCRdb's copy holds only in-frame clones and misses some; the assay was immunoSEQ multiplex PCR. The sample lists 2 million to 2.5 million clones; roughly 93% were seen once. Sequencing used naive CD4+ T cells from PBMCs. Subset defined: CD45RA+ positively selected. All receptors derive from a man between 18 and 29 years old in good health. Some clones in this sample may be carry-over from other donors' samples.

V usage is TRBV30 and J usage is TRBJ1-3; 7 nucleotides match TRBD1. The CDR3 extends over 17 amino acids. Trimming cost V 0 bases and J 1 base; bases outside gene matches: 9. CDR1 is GTSNPN and CDR2 is SVGIG in the germline V gene (reference sequence). CDR3 amino acids: CAWSVRQGEGSGNTIYF. The DNA for the CDR3 is TGTGCCTGGAGTGTACGACAGGGCGAGGGGTCTGGAAACACCATATATTTT.

This chain uses TRBV5-4 with TRBJ1-2; the D is unclear. V was pared by 6 bases and J by 3 bases, with 9 bases between. This CDR3 spans 12 amino acids. Germline-derived CDR1 and CDR2 are SGHNT and YYREEE (reference sequence). Here the CDR3 reads CASTVNYYGYTF. The CDR3 DNA is TGTGCCAGCACCGTGAACTACTATGGCTACACCTTC.

This chain uses TRBV10-1 with TRBJ2-3; no firm D call. The V end was cut by 3 bases, the J end by 0 bases, with 4 bases between. The germline CDR1 and CDR2 sequences are WNHNN and SYGVQD (reference sequence). The CDR3 contains 13 residues. The CDR3: CASSEDSTDTQYF. CDR3 in DNA: TGCGCCAGCAGTGAAGACAGCACAGATACGCAGTATTTT.

The chain is built from TRBV7-2 and TRBJ2-7, with 8 positions matching TRBD1. CDR1 SGHTA and CDR2 FQGNSA come from the germline V gene. The ends lost 5 bases at V and 4 bases at J; junction bases unmatched: 10. There are 15 residues in the CDR3. CDR3 sequence reads: CASSPRAGGSYEQYF. DNA of the CDR3: TGTGCCAGCAGCCCCCGGGCAGGGGGCTCATACGAGCAGTACTTC.

The chain is built from TRBV6-1 and TRBJ2-7, with D unclear. This CDR3 region has 15 residues. The germline CDR1 and CDR2 sequences are MNHNS and SASEGT. The V end lost 4 bases, the J end lost 1 base, and 14 bases lay between the germline ends. The CDR3: CASSAPLLGSYEQYF. CDR3 nucleotide sequence: TGTGCCAGCAGTGCGCCCTTGCTGGGTTCCTACGAGCAGTACTTC.

V gene TRBV6-1 combines with J gene TRBJ1-2, with 8 nucleotides matching TRBD1. CDR1 and CDR2 from the germline V gene are MNHNS and SASEGT. V shed 6 bases and J 4 bases; nucleotides not matched to a gene: 7. This CDR3 is built from 14 residues. The CDR3 DNA reads TGTGCCAGCAGACCTCACGACAGGGGCTATGGCTACACCTTC. Translation: CASRPHDRGYGYTF.

This chain's CDR3 is CASSPAPNYGYTF. CDR3 in DNA: TGTGCCAGCAGCCCCGCCCCCAACTATGGCTACACCTTC. The chain couples TRBV6-1 to TRBJ1-2; unclear D gene. CDR3 length equals 13 residues. The ends were cut back, 6 bases at V and 2 bases at J, with 10 bases in the middle. Germline V gene sequence: CDR1 MNHNS, CDR2 SASEGT.

V gene TRBV18 combines with J gene TRBJ1-2; D unresolved. CDR1 and CDR2 (germline): KGHSH, LQKENI. The CDR3 extends over 16 amino acids. The V gene lost 2 bases and the J gene lost 0 bases, with 13 bases spanning the gap. CDR3 DNA sequence: TGTGCCAGCTCACCATCGGCTGAACCCACTAACTATGGCTACACCTTC. Amino acid sequence: CASSPSAEPTNYGYTF.

This chain joins TRBV5-1 and TRBJ2-1; 8 nucleotides match TRBD2. CDR3 size: 16 residues. CDR1 is SGHRS, CDR2 YFSETQ, per germline. V shed 4 bases, J shed 0 bases, and the junction held 6 bases outside the gene matches. The CDR3 bases are TGCGCCAGCAGCCCCGTCCGGGGGGGCTCCTACAATGAGCAGTTCTTC. It codes for CASSPVRGGSYNEQFF.

This clone was counted a few times. The chain employs TRBV2 and TRBJ1-1, with 8 nucleotides matching TRBD1. Germline CDR1 is SNHLY and CDR2 is FYNNEI. This CDR3 comprises 14 residues. The J segment lost 3 bases and the V segment lost 5 bases, leaving 5 bases of the junction unmatched. The CDR3 protein is CASSPQGAYTEAFF. CDR3 DNA: TGTGCCAGCAGTCCCCAGGGGGCGTACACTGAAGCTTTCTTT.

This clone was seen a single time. This sequence joins TRBV7-9 and TRBJ2-5; D uncertain. There are 13 residues in the CDR3. V was clipped by 2 bases and J by 4 bases, with 8 bases between them. Germline V CDR1 and CDR2: SEHNR, FQNEAQ (reference sequence). CDR3 sequence: CASSLIVGETQYF. The CDR3 region has the DNA TGTGCCAGCAGCTTAATTGTGGGAGAGACCCAGTACTTC.

The genes are TRBV7-2 and TRBJ2-7; 8 bases align to TRBD1. Germline CDR1 is SGHTA and CDR2 is FQGNSA. The CDR3 runs to 15 residues. Germline trimming cut 4 bases from V and 1 base from J; bases unmatched to any gene: 6. CDR3 residues: CASSSGQDGSYEQYF. The CDR3, as DNA: TGTGCCAGCAGCTCGGGACAGGATGGTTCCTACGAGCAGTACTTC. Drawing the rest from reference TRBV7-2 and TRBJ2-7, the complete variable domain is GAGVSQSPSNKVTEKGKDVELRCDPISGHTALYWYRQSLGQGLEFLIYFQGNSAPDKSGLPSDRFSAERTGGSVSTLTIQRTQQEDSAVYLCASSSGQDGSYEQYFGPGTRLTVT.

V is TRBV12-5 and J is TRBJ2-5; tentatively, D is TRBD1 (6 bases). CDR3 length: 15 amino acids. Per the germline V gene, CDR1 is LGHNT and CDR2 is FRNRAP. V lost 6 bases to trimming and J lost 1 base, with 15 bases between them. CDR3 nucleotides: TGTGCTAGTGGAAAGGACAGAAAACTCCAAGAGACCCAGTACTTC. This encodes CASGKDRKLQETQYF.

The chain joins TRBV18 to TRBJ1-4; 7 nucleotides align to TRBD1. V shed 6 bases and J 0 bases; nucleotides not matched to a gene: 4. The CDR3 totals 15 residues. Germline V gene sequence: CDR1 KGHSH, CDR2 LQKENI. The DNA of the CDR3 is TGTGCCAGCTCCCGTAGGGGGCCAACTAATGAAAAACTGTTTTTT. Translating it yields CASSRRGPTNEKLFF.

The chain employs TRBV7-3 and TRBJ1-3; the match to TRBD1 covers 7 bases. Germline CDR1 is SGHTA and CDR2 is FQGTGA. CDR3 length: 11 residues. CDR3 sequence (DNA): TGTGCTACAGGGGAAGGAAACACCATATATTTT. As protein: CATGEGNTIYF. Using reference TRBV7-3 and TRBJ1-3 for the parts outside the CDR3, the full variable domain is GAGVSQTPSNKVTEKGKYVELRCDPISGHTALYWYRQSLGQGPEFLIYFQGTGAADDSGLPNDRFFAVRPEGSVSTLKIQRTERGDSAVYLCATGEGNTIYFGEGSWLTVV.

The gene calls are TRBV5-4 and TRBJ2-5; a possible D gene is TRBD1 (6 bases). The germline V and J ends were trimmed by 4 bases and 6 bases, with 13 bases remaining between them. Germline CDR1 reads SGHNT; CDR2 reads YYREEE (reference sequence). The CDR3 consists of 13 residues. CDR3 residues: CASSNGQPQTQYF. In DNA form, the CDR3 reads TGTGCCAGCAGCAACGGACAGCCCCAGACCCAGTACTTC.

This clone has only one observation. The chain recombines TRBV28 with TRBJ2-3; 8 nucleotides align to TRBD2. The V and J ends lost 6 bases and 0 bases, in that order; junction bases with no gene match: 5. The CDR3 runs to 15 residues. Germline V CDR1 and CDR2: MDHEN, SYDVKM. CDR3 protein: CASSTPSGSTDTQYF. CDR3 nucleotides: TGTGCCAGCAGCACCCCTAGCGGGAGCACAGATACGCAGTATTTT.

The chain couples TRBV5-1 to TRBJ2-7, with 9 nucleotides matching TRBD1. V was clipped by 4 bases and J by 3 bases; unmatched bases: 8. Looked up from germline, CDR1 is SGHRS and CDR2 is YFSETQ. CDR3 length equals 15 residues. The CDR3 DNA reads as TGCGCCAGCAGCCAAGGACAGGGGCTAATCTACGAGCAGTACTTC. This encodes CASSQGQGLIYEQYF.

This chain connects TRBV6-1 to TRBJ1-3, with D maybe TRBD1 (6 bases). This CDR3 region has 14 residues. V lost 6 bases to trimming and J lost 3 bases, with 12 bases between them. From germline, CDR1 is MNHNS and CDR2 SASEGT. The CDR3 here is CASSTGTHGNTIYF. CDR3 nucleotides: TGTGCCAGCAGCACCGGGACACATGGAAACACCATATATTTT.

The chain is built from TRBV28 and TRBJ2-1; 7 nucleotides line up with TRBD2. V lost 4 bases and J lost 5; bases outside the gene matches: 8. Germline CDR1 and CDR2: MDHEN and SYDVKM. This CDR3 is built from 15 residues. The CDR3 nucleotides are TGTGCCAGCAGTTCGACGCGGGAGTACCACAATGAGCAGTTCTTC. Translation gives CASSSTREYHNEQFF.

This clone was seen once. V is TRBV11-2 and J is TRBJ2-1; 8 nucleotides agree with TRBD1. CDR1 and CDR2 from the germline V gene are SGHAT and FQNNGV. This CDR3 has 13 amino acids. V gave up 5 bases and J gave up 10 bases; unmatched junction bases: 7. The CDR3 spells CASSIDRDREQFF. The CDR3, as DNA: TGTGCCAGCAGCATCGACAGGGACAGGGAGCAGTTCTTC. The full variable domain, rest sourced from reference TRBV11-2 and TRBJ2-1, is EAGVAQSPRYKIIEKRQSVAFWCNPISGHATLYWYQQILGQGPKLLIQFQNNGVVDDSQLPKDRFSAERLKGVDSTLKIQPAKLEDSAVYLCASSIDRDREQFFGPGTRLTVL.

As for this clone: Within the sample, other DNA sequences also encode this same CDR3. CDR3 protein: CASSQNTGELFF. CDR3 DNA sequence: TGTGCCAGCAGTCAAAACACCGGGGAGCTGTTTTTT. The chain links TRBV27 to TRBJ2-2; D unresolved. CDR3 length equals 12 residues. Looked up from germline, CDR1 is MNHEY and CDR2 is SMNVEV (reference sequence). Trimming stripped 5 bases from V and 2 bases from J, with 3 bases between.